This T cell receptor beta chain derives from a study of CD8 T cells in ankylosing spondylitis. This clonotype was picked up many times. Its antigen is undetermined. Study-wide results and limits: Some of the motif variants had earlier been found in reactive arthritis patients' fluid and blood.

Quantitative 5'-RACE was performed with molecular barcodes, and it yielded the TCR beta libraries. MiXCR, run by TCRdb on the 5' RACE reads, gives a single entry per CDR3 protein. Among about 25,000 distinct CDR3 sequences listed, 2.5% to 3% were seen once. Per germline, CDR1 SGDLS and CDR2 YYNGEE. Trimming took 5 bases from V and 2 from J, leaving 13 bases between them. The CDR3 sequence is 15 residues long. The sequence derives from a female donor with ankylosing spondylitis or in good health (not recorded which). The chain is built from TRBV9 and TRBJ2-2, with a possible D match to TRBD1 (5 bases). Sequenced material: blood, either unsorted or a sorted T cell fraction (not recorded which). The CDR3 DNA reads as TGTGCCAGCAGTGCGACAGAGACTAACACCGGGGAGCTGTTTTTT. It is translated as CASSATETNTGELFF.